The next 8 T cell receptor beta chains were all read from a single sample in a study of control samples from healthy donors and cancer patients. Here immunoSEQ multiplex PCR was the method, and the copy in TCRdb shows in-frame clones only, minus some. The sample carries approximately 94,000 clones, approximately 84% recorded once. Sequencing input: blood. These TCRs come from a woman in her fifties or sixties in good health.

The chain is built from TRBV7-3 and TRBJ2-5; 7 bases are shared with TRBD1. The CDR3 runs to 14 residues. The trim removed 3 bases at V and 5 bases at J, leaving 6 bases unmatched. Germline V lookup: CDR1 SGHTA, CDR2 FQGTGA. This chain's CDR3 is CASSLKGAGETQYF. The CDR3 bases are TGTGCCAGCAGCTTGAAGGGGGCCGGGGAGACCCAGTACTTC.

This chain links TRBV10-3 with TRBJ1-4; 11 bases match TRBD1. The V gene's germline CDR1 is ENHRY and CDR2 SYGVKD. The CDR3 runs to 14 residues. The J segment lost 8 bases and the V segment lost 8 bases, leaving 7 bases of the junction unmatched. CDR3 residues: CAISGTGGGEKLFF. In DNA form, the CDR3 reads TGTGCCATCTCGGGGACAGGGGGAGGGGAAAAACTGTTTTTT.

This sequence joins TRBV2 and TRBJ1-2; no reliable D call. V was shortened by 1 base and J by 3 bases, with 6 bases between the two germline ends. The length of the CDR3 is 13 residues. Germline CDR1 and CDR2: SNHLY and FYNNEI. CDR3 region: CASSEEKYYGYTF. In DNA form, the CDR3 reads TGTGCCAGCAGTGAAGAAAAATACTATGGCTACACCTTC. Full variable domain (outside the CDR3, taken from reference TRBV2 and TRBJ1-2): EPEVTQTPSHQVTQMGQEVILRCVPISNHLYFYWYRQILGQKVEFLVSFYNNEISEKSEIFDDQFSVERPDGSNFTLKIRSTKLEDSAMYFCASSEEKYYGYTFGSGTRLTVV.

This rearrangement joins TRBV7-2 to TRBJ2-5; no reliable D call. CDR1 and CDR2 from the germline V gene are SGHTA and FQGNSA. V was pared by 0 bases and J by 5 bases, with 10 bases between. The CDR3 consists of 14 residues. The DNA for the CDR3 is TGTGCCAGCAGCTTAGCGCTTCGTTCGGAGACCCAGTACTTC. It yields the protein CASSLALRSETQYF.

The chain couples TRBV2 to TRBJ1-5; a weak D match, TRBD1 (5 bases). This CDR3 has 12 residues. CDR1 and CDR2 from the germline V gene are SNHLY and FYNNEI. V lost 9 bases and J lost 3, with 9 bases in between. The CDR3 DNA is TGTGCCAGTGACAGTTACAATCAGCCCCAGCATTTT. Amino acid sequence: CASDSYNQPQHF.

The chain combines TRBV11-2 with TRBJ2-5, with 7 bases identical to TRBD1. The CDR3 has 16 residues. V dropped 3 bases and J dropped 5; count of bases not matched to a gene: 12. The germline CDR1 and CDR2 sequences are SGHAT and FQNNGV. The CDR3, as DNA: TGTGCCAGCAGCTTCTCCAGGGGGATGGGGTATGAGACCCAGTACTTC. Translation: CASSFSRGMGYETQYF.

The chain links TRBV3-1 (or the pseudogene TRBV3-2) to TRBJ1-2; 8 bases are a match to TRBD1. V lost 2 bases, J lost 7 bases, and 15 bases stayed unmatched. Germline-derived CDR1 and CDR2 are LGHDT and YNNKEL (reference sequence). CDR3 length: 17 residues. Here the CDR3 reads CASSQPGVRQGSFGYTF. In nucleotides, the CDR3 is TGTGCCAGCAGCCAACCCGGGGTAAGACAGGGGAGTTTTGGCTACACCTTC.

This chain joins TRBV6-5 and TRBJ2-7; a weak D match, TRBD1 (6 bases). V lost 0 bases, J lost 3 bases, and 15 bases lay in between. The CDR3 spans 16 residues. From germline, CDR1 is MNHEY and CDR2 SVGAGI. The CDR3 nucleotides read TGTGCCAGCAGTTACTCGGGGATACAGGGTAGCTACGAGCAGTACTTC. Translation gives CASSYSGIQGSYEQYF.